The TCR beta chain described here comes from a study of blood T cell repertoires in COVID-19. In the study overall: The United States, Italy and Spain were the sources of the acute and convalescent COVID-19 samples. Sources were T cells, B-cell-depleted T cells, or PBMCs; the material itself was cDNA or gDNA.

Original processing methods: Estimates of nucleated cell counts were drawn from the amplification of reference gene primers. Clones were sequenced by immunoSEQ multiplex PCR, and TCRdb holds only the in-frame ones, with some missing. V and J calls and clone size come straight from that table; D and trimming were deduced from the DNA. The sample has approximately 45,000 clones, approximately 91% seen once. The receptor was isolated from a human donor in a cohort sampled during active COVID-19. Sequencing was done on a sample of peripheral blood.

The CDR3, as DNA: TGCGCCAGCAGCTCGAGTGGACAGGGACAAAATGAAAAACTGTTTTTT. Translation: CASSSSGQGQNEKLFF. The chain recombines TRBV5-1 with TRBJ1-4; 8 bases are shared with TRBD1. The J segment lost 5 bases and the V segment lost 3 bases, leaving 9 bases of the junction unmatched. Germline CDR1 SGHRS, CDR2 YFSETQ. This CDR3 spans 16 amino acids.